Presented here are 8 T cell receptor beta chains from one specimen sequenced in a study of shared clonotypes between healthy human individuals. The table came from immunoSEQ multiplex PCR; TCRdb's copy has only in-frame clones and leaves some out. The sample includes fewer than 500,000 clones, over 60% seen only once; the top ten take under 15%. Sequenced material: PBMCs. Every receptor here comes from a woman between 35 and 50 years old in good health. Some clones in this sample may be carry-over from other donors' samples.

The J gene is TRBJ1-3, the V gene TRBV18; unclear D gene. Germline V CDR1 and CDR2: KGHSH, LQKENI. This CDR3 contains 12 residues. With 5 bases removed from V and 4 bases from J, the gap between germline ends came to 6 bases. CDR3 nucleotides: TGTGCCAGCTCATCCCGGGGAAACACCATATATTTT. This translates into CASSSRGNTIYF.

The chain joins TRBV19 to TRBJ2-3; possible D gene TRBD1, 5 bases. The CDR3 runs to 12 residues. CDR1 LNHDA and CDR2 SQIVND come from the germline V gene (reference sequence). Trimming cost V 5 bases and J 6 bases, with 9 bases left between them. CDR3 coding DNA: TGTGCCAGTAGTCCGGACAAGGATACGCAGTATTTT. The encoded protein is CASSPDKDTQYF.

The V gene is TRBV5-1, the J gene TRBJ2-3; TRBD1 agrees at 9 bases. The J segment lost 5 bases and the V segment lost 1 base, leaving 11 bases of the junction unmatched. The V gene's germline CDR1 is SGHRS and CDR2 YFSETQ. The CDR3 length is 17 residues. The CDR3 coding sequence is TGCGCCAGCAGCTTGACAGGGGGCCCCACCAGATTAGATACGCAGTATTTT. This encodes CASSLTGGPTRLDTQYF.

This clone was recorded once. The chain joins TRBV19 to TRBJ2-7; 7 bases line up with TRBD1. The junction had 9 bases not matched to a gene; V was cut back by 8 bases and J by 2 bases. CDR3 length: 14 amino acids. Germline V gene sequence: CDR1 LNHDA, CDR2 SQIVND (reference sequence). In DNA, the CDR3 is TGTGCCAGTGGACACAGGGGCAACCCCTACGAGCAGTACTTC. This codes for CASGHRGNPYEQYF.

The CDR3 is CASSISGRGKETQYF. The CDR3 DNA follows: TGTGCCAGTAGTATTAGTGGGAGAGGGAAAGAGACCCAGTACTTC. The chain joins TRBV19 to TRBJ2-5; D possibly corresponds to TRBD2 (5 bases). The CDR3 sequence is 15 residues long. Looked up from germline, CDR1 is LNHDA and CDR2 is SQIVND (reference sequence). With 3 bases removed from V and 3 bases from J, the gap between germline ends came to 14 bases. The complete variable domain, with remaining parts taken from reference TRBV19 and TRBJ2-5, reads DGGITQSPKYLFRKEGQNVTLSCEQNLNHDAMYWYRQDPGQGLRLIYYSQIVNDFQKGDIAEGYSVSREKKESFPLTVTSAQKNPTAFYLCASSISGRGKETQYFGPGTRLLVL.

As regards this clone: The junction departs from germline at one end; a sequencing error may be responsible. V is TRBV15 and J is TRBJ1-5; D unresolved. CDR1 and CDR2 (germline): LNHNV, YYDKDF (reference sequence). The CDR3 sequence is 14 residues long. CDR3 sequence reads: CATSRDKSRQSQHF. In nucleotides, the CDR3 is TGTGCCACCAGCAGAGATAAAAGCCGTCAGTCCCAGCATTTT.

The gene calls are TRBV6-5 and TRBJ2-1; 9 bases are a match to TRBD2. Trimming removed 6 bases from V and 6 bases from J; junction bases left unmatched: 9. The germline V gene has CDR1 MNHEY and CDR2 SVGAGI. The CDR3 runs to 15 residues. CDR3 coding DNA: TGTGCCAGCAGCCGGCCTAGCGGGGCCACCAATGAGCAGTTCTTC. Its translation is CASSRPSGATNEQFF.

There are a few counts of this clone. The CDR3 protein is CASSGRDTEQFF. Here the CDR3 DNA reads TGTGCCAGCAGTGGCCGGGACACCGAGCAGTTCTTC. V is TRBV25-1 and J is TRBJ2-1, with D tentatively TRBD1 (6 bases). Germline CDR1 and CDR2: MGHDK and SYGVNS. This CDR3 contains 12 residues. Between the trimmed V and J ends, which lost 4 bases and 10 bases, there was a span of 11 bases.